This section outlines one TCR beta chain sequence together with its context. Its antigen is undetermined. Germline V gene sequence: CDR1 MNHNS, CDR2 SASEGT. The CDR3 runs 13 residues. V lost 6 bases and J lost 0, with 8 bases in between. The PCR had 60 Vbeta and 13 Jbeta primers. This table comes from immunoSEQ multiplex PCR, and its TCRdb copy is limited to in-frame clones, with some not included. This table has 120,000 or so clones, roughly 80% appearing once. This record comes from a study of cytomegalovirus exposure and HLA in healthy donors. Overall study context: For the approximately 400 genotyped donors, roughly 80% fell within the Caucasian-associated ancestry cluster. General observations from the study: A later analysis, which compared TCR beta chains of equal frequency, found the HLA-associated ones more clonally expanded. In a later analysis, a missense DCLRE1C variant was linked to TCR beta V- and J-gene trimming.

The receptor's source is a middle-aged man in good health and CMV-seropositive. The specimen was PBMCs. The chain carries TRBV6-1 and TRBJ1-1; D gene uncertain. The CDR3 DNA follows: TGTGCCAGCAGCGCCACGGTGAACACTGAAGCTTTCTTT. Protein sequence: CASSATVNTEAFF.